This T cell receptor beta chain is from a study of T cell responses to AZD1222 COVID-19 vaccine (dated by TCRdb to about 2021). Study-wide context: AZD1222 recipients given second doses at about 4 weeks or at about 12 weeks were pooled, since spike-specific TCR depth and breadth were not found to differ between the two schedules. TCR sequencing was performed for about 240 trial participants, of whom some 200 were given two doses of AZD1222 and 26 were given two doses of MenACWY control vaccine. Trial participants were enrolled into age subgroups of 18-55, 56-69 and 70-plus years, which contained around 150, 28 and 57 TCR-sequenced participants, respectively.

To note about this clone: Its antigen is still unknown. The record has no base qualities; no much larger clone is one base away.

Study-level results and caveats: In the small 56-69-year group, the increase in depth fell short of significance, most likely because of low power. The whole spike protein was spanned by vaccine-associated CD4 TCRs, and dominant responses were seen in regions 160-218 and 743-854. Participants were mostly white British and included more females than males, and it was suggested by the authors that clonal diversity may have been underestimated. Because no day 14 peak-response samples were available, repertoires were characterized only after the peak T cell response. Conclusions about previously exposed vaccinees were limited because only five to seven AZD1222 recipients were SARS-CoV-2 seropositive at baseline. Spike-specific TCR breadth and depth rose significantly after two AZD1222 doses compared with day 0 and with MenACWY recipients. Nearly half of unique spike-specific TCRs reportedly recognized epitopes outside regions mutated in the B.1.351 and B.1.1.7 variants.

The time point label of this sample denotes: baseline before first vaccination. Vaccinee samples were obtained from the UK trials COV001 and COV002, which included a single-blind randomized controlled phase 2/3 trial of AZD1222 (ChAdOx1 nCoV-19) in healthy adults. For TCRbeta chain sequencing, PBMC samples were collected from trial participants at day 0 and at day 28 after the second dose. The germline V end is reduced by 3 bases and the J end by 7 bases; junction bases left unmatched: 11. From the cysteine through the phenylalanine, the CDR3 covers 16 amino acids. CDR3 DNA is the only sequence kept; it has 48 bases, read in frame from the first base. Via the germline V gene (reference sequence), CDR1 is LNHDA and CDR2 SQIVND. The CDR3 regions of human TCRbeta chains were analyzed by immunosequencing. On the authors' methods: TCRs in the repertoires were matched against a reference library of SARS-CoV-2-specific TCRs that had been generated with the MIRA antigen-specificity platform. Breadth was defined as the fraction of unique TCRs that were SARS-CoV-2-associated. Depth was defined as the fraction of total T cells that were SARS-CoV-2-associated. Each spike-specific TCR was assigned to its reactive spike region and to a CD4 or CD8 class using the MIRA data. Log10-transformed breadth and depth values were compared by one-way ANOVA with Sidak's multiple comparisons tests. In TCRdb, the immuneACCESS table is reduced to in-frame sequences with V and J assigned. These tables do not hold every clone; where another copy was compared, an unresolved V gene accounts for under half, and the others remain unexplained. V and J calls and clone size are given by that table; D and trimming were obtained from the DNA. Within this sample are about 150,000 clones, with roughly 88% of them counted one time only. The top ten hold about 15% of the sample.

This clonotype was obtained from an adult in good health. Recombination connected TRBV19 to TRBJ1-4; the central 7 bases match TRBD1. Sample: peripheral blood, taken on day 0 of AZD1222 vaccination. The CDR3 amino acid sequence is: CASSIPPRGRGEKLFF. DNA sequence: TGTGCCAGTAGTATCCCCCCGAGGGGGCGCGGTGAAAAACTGTTTTTT.